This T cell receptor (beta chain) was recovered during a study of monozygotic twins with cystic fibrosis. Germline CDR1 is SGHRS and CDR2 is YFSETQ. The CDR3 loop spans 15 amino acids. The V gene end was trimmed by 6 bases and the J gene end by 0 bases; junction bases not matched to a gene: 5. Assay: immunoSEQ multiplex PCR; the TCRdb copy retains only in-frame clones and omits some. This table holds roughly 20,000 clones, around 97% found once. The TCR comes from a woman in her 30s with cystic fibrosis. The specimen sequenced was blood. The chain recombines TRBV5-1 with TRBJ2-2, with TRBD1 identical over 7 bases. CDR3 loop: CASNQGQANTGELFF. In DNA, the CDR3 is TGCGCCAGCAATCAAGGACAGGCGAACACCGGGGAGCTGTTTTTT.